This TCR beta chain emerged from a study of shared clonotypes between healthy human individuals. This CDR3 is built from 13 residues. CDR1 and CDR2 (germline): SGHTA, FQGNSA. Trimming removed 1 base from V and 14 bases from J, with 15 bases in between. This clone has a count of ten or more. Clones were read by immunoSEQ multiplex PCR, and TCRdb kept only the in-frame ones, dropping some. The sample has about 1 million clones; roughly 75% are singletons. The receptor comes from a man aged 18 to 35 in good health. Sequencing was carried out using memory CD4+ T cells sorted from blood. Subset in this sample: CD45RA-negative fraction. V is TRBV7-2 and J is TRBJ2-1, with a weak D call TRBD2 (5 bases). The CDR3 protein is CASSLEFSGSKFF. The CDR3 region has the DNA TGTGCCAGCAGCTTAGAGTTTTCGGGGTCGAAGTTCTTC.